This is a list of T cell receptor beta chains from one sample in a study of blood T cell repertoires in COVID-19. The data were produced by immunoSEQ multiplex PCR, yet TCRdb's version contains in-frame clones alone and is incomplete. This sample has around 160,000 clones, with under 90% found just once. The sequencing input was peripheral blood. Receptor source: a human donor in a cohort sampled during active COVID-19. Each CDR3 is given with its conserved first and last residue. The D gene is left open where the match is weak. Clone size is shown for a subset of rows, as once, few, many or a class of expanded clone.

j_call clone_size d_call v_call cdr3_nt cdr3_aa
TRBJ2-2 NA NA TRBV6-5 TGTGCCAGCAGAACCCCCCAGGGGGGCCTCGGGGAGCTGTTTTTT CASRTPQGGLGELFF
TRBJ1-2 NA NA TRBV3-1/TRBV3-2 TGTGCCAGCAGCCAACGGGATGGGGTAGAGGTCTACACCTTC CASSQRDGVEVYTF
TRBJ2-1 few NA TRBV6-1 TGTGCCAGCAGTGAAGCCGGCAGGGCTATCGGGAATGAGCAGTTCTTC CASSEAGRAIGNEQFF
TRBJ2-7 NA NA TRBV7-2 TGTGCCAGCAGCCAGCCAGGTGACCCCTACGAGCAGTACTTC CASSQPGDPYEQYF
TRBJ2-7 NA TRBD1 TRBV5-5 TGTGCCAGCAGCTTGTCCGACAGGGGCGCCTACGAGCAGTACTTC CASSLSDRGAYEQYF
TRBJ2-3 NA TRBD2 TRBV4-2 TGTGCCAGCAGCCGCGGACTAGCGGACACAGATACGCAGTATTTT CASSRGLADTDTQYF
TRBJ1-3 NA TRBD1 TRBV19 TGTGCCAGTAGTCGACAGGGAGCCGGAAACACCATATATTTT CASSRQGAGNTIYF
TRBJ2-7 NA NA TRBV6-5 TGTGCCAGCAGTTATGGGCAGGCTGGCCTCTACGAGCAGTACTTC CASSYGQAGLYEQYF
TRBJ1-1 few TRBD1 TRBV5-1 TGCGCCAGCAGCTCGGACAGGGTGAACACTGAAGCTTTCTTT CASSSDRVNTEAFF
TRBJ1-4 NA NA TRBV5-4 TGTGCCAGCAGCTTGGGGACAAAGAATGAAAAACTGTTTTTT CASSLGTKNEKLFF
TRBJ1-6 once TRBD1 TRBV7-9 TGTGCCAGCAGCTCCGGGGACAGGGCAAATTCACCCCTCCACTTT CASSSGDRANSPLHF
TRBJ1-2 NA NA TRBV18 TGTGCCAGCTCACCAATCGCAGGTCCTAACTATGGCTACACCTTC CASSPIAGPNYGYTF
TRBJ2-5 NA NA TRBV4-3 TGCGCCAGCAGCCAAGACACTAGCTGGCAAGAGACCCAGTACTTC CASSQDTSWQETQYF
TRBJ1-6 many TRBD1 TRBV5-4 TGTGCCAGCAGCCAGAAGGGACAGGGGGTGCTAAGGGTATCTCCCCTCCACTTT CASSQKGQGVLRVSPLHF
TRBJ2-2 few NA TRBV4-1 TGCGCCAGCAGCCAAGATCAGGGGGGTCGGGAGCTGTTTTTT CASSQDQGGRELFF
TRBJ1-2 NA TRBD1 TRBV10-3 TGTGCCATCAGTTCCGCGACAGGGTATGGCTACACCTTC CAISSATGYGYTF
TRBJ2-5 NA NA TRBV7-2 TGTGCCAGCAGCTCCTACTCGCGCCTCGGGGAGACCCAGTACTTC CASSSYSRLGETQYF
TRBJ2-5 NA NA TRBV24-1 TGTGCCACCAGTGATGCTGGGGCCGGAGATGAGACCCAGTACTTC CATSDAGAGDETQYF
TRBJ2-1 once NA TRBV5-8 TGTGCCAGCAGATTGTGGCCCTCTGACAATGAGCAGTTCTTC CASRLWPSDNEQFF